The T cell receptor beta chain described here comes from a study of T cells in localized non-small cell lung cancer. The study, taken as a whole, reports: Peak T cell clonality was found in uninvolved adjacent lung, exceeding tumor. The appearance of a median approximately 57 of the top 100 tumor clones was seen in adjacent lung.

The repertoire was sequenced with immunoSEQ multiplex PCR; TCRdb's copy has only in-frame clones and lacks some. The table includes about 36,000 clones, more than 90% detected once. As regards this clone: Antigen: not known.

Germline CDR1 SGDLS, CDR2 YYNGEE. V gave up 9 bases and J gave up 2 bases, with 11 bases separating them. This CDR3 contains 13 residues. The starting material was peripheral blood, obtained before any cancer treatment. This clonotype was obtained from a female donor of 60 years or more with stage I lung adenocarcinoma. The J gene is TRBJ2-2, the V gene TRBV9; D not resolved. CDR3 bases: TGTGCCACCTCAATTTCCAACACCGGGGAGCTGTTTTTT. Translating it yields CATSISNTGELFF.